The entry that follows covers one T cell receptor beta chain sequence. No cognate antigen has been identified for it. Within one base of it there is no much larger clone, and no base qualities were kept. These data belong to a study of regulatory T cells in long-lasting Graves disease (dated by TCRdb to about 2021). With respect to the entire study: Persistent Graves' disease was defined as persistently positive TSH receptor autoantibodies together with antithyroid drug treatment for over 5 years. TCR sequencing covered around 13 persistent and 20 or so newly diagnosed Graves' disease patients, 33 samples in total. Persistent Graves' disease patients in the clinical cohort had taken antithyroid drugs for about 10.3 years on average. Persistent Graves' disease patients were compared with newly diagnosed Graves' disease patients by peripheral blood TCR sequencing and RNA sequencing. The study was conducted in China and was registered as a clinical trial.

In light of the paper, this sample's time point label describes: persistent/refractory GD, antithyroid drugs over 5 years with positive TRAb. For both TCR sequencing and RNA sequencing, RNA was extracted from PBMCs using TRIzol. Graves' disease was diagnosed according to American Thyroid Association guidelines. The patients came from an endocrinology department in Xi'an, China. Each patient gave roughly 10 milliliters of peripheral blood, collected in an EDTA anticoagulant tube. Ficoll Paque Plus density gradient separation was used to isolate PBMCs, and no further T cell sorting was done. RNA quality was checked with an Agilent 2100 Bioanalyzer and agarose gel, and concentration with a NanoDrop 2000. What the research found in general, with its limitations: The study examined only peripheral blood because the primary lesion, thyroid tissue, could not be accessed. TRBV28, TRBJ1-2 and TRBJ2-5 were preferentially used in persistent disease, while TRBV20-1 and TRBJ2-1 were favored in newly diagnosed disease. More public clonotypes were shared among persistent patients (about 2,800) than among newly diagnosed patients (roughly 1,000). The small sample size was acknowledged by the authors as a limitation that may reduce accuracy. Sequencing and analysis were restricted to the TCR beta chain. Compared with newly diagnosed patients, patients with persistent Graves' disease had lower TCR Shannon entropy and fewer highly expanded clones, which suggests clonal expansion.

The method was multiplex PCR. Sequencing used an Illumina HiSeq 4000. CDR3 regions were amplified by Arm-PCR with iRepertoire HTBI primers to construct TCR beta libraries. Gel purification was performed on PCR products prior to sequencing. Concerning the study's data processing: Across samples, about 63 TRBV and 13 to 15 TRBJ segments were identified and used for gene usage analysis of CDR3 amino acid clonotypes. COPE and FqMerger were used to merge filtered high-quality paired reads into contigs. BLAST was used to align contigs to IMGT TRBV, TRBD and TRBJ reference genes, and CDR3 was defined according to IMGT. Clonotypes above 0.1% frequency were classified as highly expanded clones. Shannon entropy served as the measure of repertoire diversity, while the Gini coefficient captured V-J evenness. A clonotype found in more than one individual was treated as public. Through fastp at Q25 and MiXCR, TCRdb rebuilt clones from the public reads, retaining in-frame beta chains. Identical CDR3 protein sequences are pooled into one entry, listed with their most common genes and DNA. The V and J calls were determined by TCRdb, not by the authors. In this sample the table shows 350,000 to 500,000 distinct CDR3 sequences, approximately 22% of which occur a single time. The top ten hold 14% of the sample.

The V end loses 0 bases and the J end loses 5 bases, and a stretch of 17 bases separates them. The CDR3, from cysteine to phenylalanine, totals 16 residues. Only the CDR3 part of the read is kept: 48 bases, read in frame from the first base. As encoded in the germline V gene (reference sequence), CDR1 is DFQATT while CDR2 is SNEGSKA. The chain is made from TRBV20-1 and TRBJ1-5; D gene: possibly TRBD1, on 5 matching bases. Sequencing was performed on peripheral blood mononuclear cells (PBMCs), taken when the disease was refractory, from a patient treated with antithyroid drugs. The sequence was collected from a female donor with Graves disease. The nucleotide sequence is TGCAGTGCTAGAGATATAGGGGCGGAGGGGTATCAGCCCCAGCATTTT. It codes for CSARDIGAEGYQPQHF.